This TCR beta chain comes out of a study of cytomegalovirus exposure and HLA in healthy donors. CDR3 length: 14 residues. Looked up from germline, CDR1 is LNHDA and CDR2 is SQIVND (reference sequence). With 5 bases removed from V and 3 bases from J, the gap between germline ends came to 12 bases. 60 Vbeta and 13 Jbeta primers were used in PCR. The table came from immunoSEQ multiplex PCR; TCRdb's copy has only in-frame clones and leaves some out. The sample table includes tens of thousands of clones. This chain joins TRBV19 and TRBJ2-3, with D hard to call. The specimen sequenced was PBMCs. The sequence was obtained from a woman under 30 in good health and CMV-seronegative. The chain's CDR3 is CASSSSGGTDTQYF. CDR3 coding DNA: TGTGCCAGTAGTTCTTCGGGTGGAACAGATACGCAGTATTTT.